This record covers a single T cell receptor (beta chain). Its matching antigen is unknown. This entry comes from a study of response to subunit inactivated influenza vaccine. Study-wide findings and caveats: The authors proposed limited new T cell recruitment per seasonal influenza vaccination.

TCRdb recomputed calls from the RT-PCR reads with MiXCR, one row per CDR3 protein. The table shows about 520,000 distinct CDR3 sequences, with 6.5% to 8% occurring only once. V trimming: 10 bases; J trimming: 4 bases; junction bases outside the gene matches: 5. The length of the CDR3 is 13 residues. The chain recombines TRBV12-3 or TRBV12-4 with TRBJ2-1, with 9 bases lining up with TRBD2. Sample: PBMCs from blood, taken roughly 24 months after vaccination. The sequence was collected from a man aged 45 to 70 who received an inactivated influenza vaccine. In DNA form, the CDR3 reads TGTGCCACCAGCGGGGGGAGATACAATGAGCAGTTCTTC. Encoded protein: CATSGGRYNEQFF.